This T cell receptor beta chain was observed in a study of shared clonotypes between healthy human individuals. V lost 4 bases and J 4 bases, leaving 19 bases between the germline ends. This CDR3 is built from 16 residues. Looked up from germline, CDR1 is SGHAT and CDR2 is FQNNGV. Turning to this clone: Its antigen is currently unknown.

General study findings and limits: Generation probability values for non-shared clonotypes were lower than those for clonotypes shared by all four donors. Only blood samples were collected, and tissue repertoires likely differ.

Every subset's genomic DNA went evenly onto several immunoSEQ plates. Generated by immunoSEQ multiplex PCR, the TCRdb table keeps only in-frame clones and is missing some. The repertoire holds 550,000 to 700,000 clones, with less than 80% as singletons. Sequencing input: memory CD4+ T cells sorted from blood. Subset: CD45RA-negative fraction. The TCR originated in a woman under 40 in good health. The chain employs TRBV11-2 and TRBJ1-2, with D maybe TRBD1 (6 bases). Written as DNA, the CDR3 is TGTGCCAGCAGCTCGAATCAGGGGTCCCCCCCCTATGGCTACACCTTC. This translates into CASSSNQGSPPYGYTF.